A selection of T cell receptor beta chains follows, all from one sample in a study of control samples from healthy donors and cancer patients. Only in-frame clones appear in the TCRdb table, and some are missing; sequencing was by immunoSEQ multiplex PCR. The repertoire holds more than 50,000 clones, 90% to 96% seen once, with 1.1% in the top ten. Source material: blood. The receptors stem from a woman in her late teens or twenties in good health. Each CDR3 is given with its conserved first and last residue. Each record gives: CDR3 protein, CDR3 DNA, V gene, D gene, clone size, J gene. The D gene is left open where the match is weak. The listing skips clone size in some rows; elsewhere it reads once, few, many or a size class.

CDR3: CASSSSDRVEGYTF; DNA: TGCGCCAGCAGCTCGTCGGACAGGGTGGAAGGCTACACCTTC; V: TRBV5-1; D: TRBD1; size: -; J: TRBJ1-2
CDR3: CASSVEGGNTQYF; DNA: TGTGCCAGCAGCGTAGAGGGGGGAAATACGCAGTATTTT; V: TRBV9; D: -; size: -; J: TRBJ2-3
CDR3: CASSRNRDIEAFF; DNA: TGTGCCAGCAGCCGCAACCGGGACATTGAAGCTTTCTTT; V: TRBV7-8; D: -; size: -; J: TRBJ1-1
CDR3: CASSLVVPRGHQPQHF; DNA: TGTGCCAGCAGTCTCGTGGTCCCGAGGGGGCATCAGCCCCAGCATTTT; V: TRBV28; D: TRBD1; size: -; J: TRBJ1-5
CDR3: CASSPAFPLPGNSPLHF; DNA: TGTGCCAGCTCACCAGCCTTTCCGCTCCCCGGTAATTCACCCCTCCACTTT; V: TRBV18; D: -; size: -; J: TRBJ1-6
CDR3: CASSVVGGGATSEQFF; DNA: TGTGCCAGCAGCGTAGTAGGCGGGGGGGCTACGAGTGAGCAGTTCTTC; V: TRBV9; D: TRBD2; size: once; J: TRBJ2-1
CDR3: CASSAGQGGNTIYF; DNA: TGTGCCAGCAGCGCGGGACAGGGTGGAAACACCATATATTTT; V: TRBV6-5; D: TRBD1; size: -; J: TRBJ1-3
CDR3: CASSLGQGNTEAFF; DNA: TGTGCCAGCAGCTTGGGACAGGGGAACACTGAAGCTTTCTTT; V: TRBV7-2; D: TRBD1; size: -; J: TRBJ1-1
CDR3: CATGSWKMNTEAFF; DNA: TGTGCCACCGGGTCGTGGAAGATGAACACTGAAGCTTTCTTT; V: TRBV10-3; D: -; size: -; J: TRBJ1-1
CDR3: CASTLRGLRTEAFF; DNA: TGTGCCAGCACCTTAAGGGGGCTGAGAACTGAAGCTTTCTTT; V: TRBV7-2; D: TRBD1; size: -; J: TRBJ1-1
CDR3: CASSSTDSPQIGYTF; DNA: TGTGCCAGCAGCTCAACCGACAGCCCGCAGATAGGCTACACCTTC; V: TRBV5-4; D: -; size: -; J: TRBJ1-2
CDR3: CASSVERNTEAFF; DNA: TGTGCCAGCAGCGTAGAACGGAACACTGAAGCTTTCTTT; V: TRBV9; D: -; size: -; J: TRBJ1-1
CDR3: CASSLSETNYEQYF; DNA: TGTGCCAGCAGCTTATCCGAGACTAACTACGAGCAGTACTTC; V: TRBV11-2; D: -; size: -; J: TRBJ2-7
CDR3: CASSDYVGFHTYF; DNA: TGTGCCAGCAGTGATTACGTAGGATTCCATACGTACTTC; V: TRBV6-1; D: -; size: -; J: TRBJ2-5
CDR3: CASRAAGLSYGYTF; DNA: TGTGCCAGCAGGGCTGCAGGGTTATCCTATGGCTACACCTTC; V: TRBV7-9; D: -; size: -; J: TRBJ1-2
CDR3: CASRLWDRDTEAFF; DNA: TGTGCCAGTAGACTCTGGGACAGGGACACTGAAGCTTTCTTT; V: TRBV19; D: TRBD1; size: -; J: TRBJ1-1
CDR3: CASSWSTANTEAFF; DNA: TGTGCCAGCAGCTGGTCGACAGCGAACACTGAAGCTTTCTTT; V: TRBV7-9; D: -; size: -; J: TRBJ1-1
CDR3: CASSLLGGYGYTF; DNA: TGTGCCAGCAGCTTACTCGGGGGCTATGGCTACACCTTC; V: TRBV7-8; D: -; size: -; J: TRBJ1-2
CDR3: CASTVDRATYGYTF; DNA: TGTGCCAGTACCGTGGACAGGGCAACCTATGGCTACACCTTC; V: TRBV19; D: TRBD1; size: -; J: TRBJ1-2
CDR3: CASSMVGTNTEAFF; DNA: TGTGCCAGTAGTATGGTAGGCACCAACACTGAAGCTTTCTTT; V: TRBV19; D: -; size: -; J: TRBJ1-1
CDR3: CASSYRGAGGPDTQYF; DNA: TGTGCCAGCAGCTACCGGGGAGCGGGGGGGCCTGATACGCAGTATTTT; V: TRBV11-3; D: TRBD2; size: -; J: TRBJ2-3
CDR3: CASSEAENYGYTF; DNA: TGTGCCAGCAGTGAGGCAGAAAACTATGGCTACACCTTC; V: TRBV6-1; D: -; size: -; J: TRBJ1-2
CDR3: CASSDSDRDPSGYTF; DNA: TGTGCCAGCAGTGACTCGGACAGGGATCCCTCTGGCTACACCTTC; V: TRBV6-4; D: TRBD1; size: -; J: TRBJ1-2
CDR3: CASSEPRRATNEKLFF; DNA: TGTGCCAGCAGTGAGCCTAGACGGGCAACTAATGAAAAACTGTTTTTT; V: TRBV2; D: -; size: -; J: TRBJ1-4
CDR3: CASSQDDGEQNTEAFF; DNA: TGTGCCAGCAGCCAAGATGACGGGGAACAGAACACTGAAGCTTTCTTT; V: TRBV3-1/TRBV3-2; D: -; size: -; J: TRBJ1-1
CDR3: CASKETVNTEAFF; DNA: TGTGCCAGCAAGGAGACAGTGAACACTGAAGCTTTCTTT; V: TRBV2; D: -; size: -; J: TRBJ1-1
CDR3: CSVERGTDTQYF; DNA: TGCAGCGTTGAACGGGGGACAGATACGCAGTATTTT; V: TRBV29-1; D: -; size: -; J: TRBJ2-3
CDR3: CASSPQGTSAGGEQFF; DNA: TGTGCCAGCAGCCCCCAAGGGACTAGCGCCGGAGGGGAGCAGTTCTTC; V: TRBV7-9; D: TRBD2; size: -; J: TRBJ2-1
CDR3: CASSHGSYGYTF; DNA: TGTGCCAGCAGCCATGGGAGCTATGGCTACACCTTC; V: TRBV3-1/TRBV3-2; D: -; size: -; J: TRBJ1-2